This TCR beta chain was found in a study of cytomegalovirus exposure and HLA in healthy donors. Study-wide results and caveats: Clonal expansion, a later analysis showed, was greater in HLA-associated TCR beta chains than in equally common others. Sequencing likely generated an artifact that appeared as a cluster of highly shared sequence variants. A later analysis found that most CMV-associated TCR beta chains appeared HLA-restricted.

PCR amplification relied on 60 Vbeta primers (plus 13 Jbeta primers). The repertoire was sequenced with immunoSEQ multiplex PCR; TCRdb's copy has only in-frame clones and lacks some. The sample has over 150,000 clones, approximately 72% seen once. The CDR3 length is 12 residues. CDR1 and CDR2 (germline): MGHRA, YSYEKL. V dropped 4 bases and J dropped 9 bases, with 12 bases sitting between them. Turning to this clone: Its cognate antigen is unknown.

The chain employs TRBV4-1 and TRBJ1-1; tentatively, D is TRBD1 (5 bases). The clonotype originates from a man aged 18 to 30 in good health and CMV-seronegative. The sequencing input was PBMCs. CDR3 DNA sequence: TGCGCCAGCAGCCGACCGACAGCTAAAGCTTTCTTT. This codes for CASSRPTAKAFF.